This passage covers 18 T cell receptor beta chains from one sample sequenced in a study of glioma-infiltrating T cells (dated by TCRdb to about 2016). The instrument was an Illumina MiSeq. The iRepertoire nested amplicon-rescue multiplex PCR (arm-PCR) platform was used to amplify TCR alpha and beta CDR3 regions from RNA. TCRdb reran the public reads through fastp at Q25 and MiXCR, keeping productive beta chains. For every CDR3 protein sequence, its rows merge into one entry that carries the most common genes and DNA. The sample contains some 3,900 distinct CDR3 sequences, about 90% of them found a single time. The ten largest clones add up to 26% of the sample. Sequencing input: glioma tissue, nonneoplastic brain tissue, or PBMCs (not recorded which). Every receptor here comes from a human donor with low-grade glioma or glioblastoma, undergoing nonglioma brain surgery, or in good health (not recorded which).

To note about this clonotype: The size of this beta chain means little, since it is a stray read in a library made for alpha chains. The rearrangement links TRBV27 to TRBJ2-5; no clear D. The CDR3 contains 13 residues. The germline gives CDR1 MNHEY, CDR2 SMNVEV (reference sequence). V dropped 5 bases and J dropped 5 bases, with 12 bases sitting between them. The CDR3 sequence is CASSPLTRETQYF. In nucleotides, the CDR3 is TGTGCCAGCAGTCCACTGACTCGGGAGACCCAGTACTTC.

This clonotype was picked up a small number of times. This beta chain represents an off-target read in a library built for alpha chains; its size is of limited meaning. The chain uses TRBV6-7 and TRBJ2-3; D unclear. TRBV6-7 is given ORF status, its function remaining uncertain. Between the trimmed V and J ends, which lost 2 bases and 3 bases, there was a span of 6 bases. The CDR3 spans 13 residues. Here the CDR3 DNA reads TGTGCCAGCAGTTACGCCCATACAGATACGCAGTATTTT. Its translation is CASSYAHTDTQYF.

Details on this clonotype: In a library made to pick up alpha chains, this beta chain is a stray read with a size that means little. CDR3 sequence reads: CASSQGFNIFTNNEQFF. In DNA, the CDR3 is TGTGCCAGCAGCCAAGGTTTTAACATATTTACTAACAATGAGCAGTTCTTC. V is TRBV3-1 and J is TRBJ2-1; no clear D. CDR1 is LGHDT, CDR2 YNNKEL, per germline (reference sequence). The V and J ends lost 1 base and 5 bases respectively, with 18 bases between them. CDR3 length: 17 residues.

Worth noting for this clonotype: This beta chain is an off-target read within a library intended for alpha chains, so its frequency means little. This chain links TRBV18 with TRBJ2-3; 10 bases are a match to TRBD2. Germline CDR1 is KGHSH and CDR2 is LQKENI. V lost 3 bases and J lost 12; bases outside the gene matches: 6. The CDR3 has 13 residues. CDR3 in amino acids: CASSPPGLAAQYF. The CDR3 bases are TGTGCCAGCTCACCCCCAGGACTAGCGGCCCAGTATTTT. The full variable domain, rest sourced from reference TRBV18 and TRBJ2-3, is NAGVMQNPRHLVRRRGQEARLRCSPMKGHSHVYWYRQLPEEGLKFMVYLQKENIIDESGMPKERFSAEFPKEGPSILRIQQVVRGDSAAYFCASSPPGLAAQYFGPGTRLTVL.

On this clonotype itself: This beta chain is a stray read from a library made for alpha chains; its abundance is not meaningful. CDR3 coding DNA: TGTGCCAGCTCTCGCTTCGGGAGTGCCAATGAGCAGTTCTTC. Its protein product is CASSRFGSANEQFF. The V call is TRBV6-2 or TRBV6-3, the J call TRBJ2-1, with D perhaps matching TRBD2 (6 bases). The germline V gene encodes CDR1 MNHEY and CDR2 SVGEGT. This CDR3 is built from 14 residues. Between the trimmed V and J ends, which lost 8 bases and 6 bases, there was a span of 17 bases.

Comment on this clonotype: This beta chain appears as a stray read in a library generated for alpha chains; its size is not informative. This chain connects TRBV4-3 to TRBJ1-1, with D tentatively TRBD1 (5 bases). The V gene lost 0 bases and the J gene lost 1 base, with 15 bases spanning the gap. The CDR3 spans 17 residues. Germline-derived CDR1 and CDR2 are LGHNA and YSLEER. CDR3 region: CASSQEVIGESNTEAFF. The CDR3 DNA is TGCGCCAGCAGCCAAGAGGTTATAGGGGAATCGAACACTGAAGCTTTCTTT.

This clonotype showed up just once. This beta chain came through as a stray read in a library set up for alpha chains, and its size says little. The gene calls are TRBV6-5 and TRBJ1-1; D uncertain. The germline V gene encodes CDR1 MNHEY and CDR2 SVGAGI. V was pared by 2 bases and J by 5 bases, with 9 bases between. This CDR3 is 13 amino acids long. The CDR3 is CASSYGPGTEAFF. For the CDR3, the DNA is TGTGCCAGCAGTTACGGACCGGGAACTGAAGCTTTCTTT.

Worth noting for this clonotype: With the library built for alpha chains, this beta chain is off target and its frequency is not meaningful. The CDR3 is CATSDSSGGAPRGQFF. In DNA, the CDR3 is TGTGCCACCAGTGATTCTAGCGGGGGGGCCCCCCGGGGGCAGTTCTTC. This chain joins TRBV24-1 and TRBJ2-1; TRBD2 agrees at 12 bases. This CDR3 has 16 residues. The germline V gene encodes CDR1 KGHDR and CDR2 SFDVKD. With V trimmed by 2 bases and J by 12 bases, 10 bases remained unmatched.

In this sample, this clonotype turned up a few times. The junction departs from the called germline gene at one end, perhaps through a read error. The library was prepared for alpha chains; this beta chain is a stray read, so its frequency means little. The J gene is TRBJ2-4, the V gene TRBV20-1; TRBD2 aligns across 11 bases. Germline V gene lookup returns CDR1 DFQATT and CDR2 SNEGSKA (reference sequence). The CDR3 runs 13 residues. CDR3 loop: CSAQPGTSGIQYF. The CDR3 DNA is TGCAGTGCTCAACCCGGGACTAGCGGAATTCAGTACTTT.

Regarding this clonotype: Within a library made for alpha chains, this beta chain is off target, and its count is uninformative. The rearrangement links TRBV29-1 to TRBJ1-1; D is possibly TRBD1 (6 bases). There are 13 residues in the CDR3. The V end was cut by 3 bases, the J end by 0 bases, with 8 bases between. CDR1 is SQVTM and CDR2 is ANQGSEA in the germline V gene. The CDR3 region is CSVEGQMNTEAFF. CDR3 in DNA: TGCAGCGTTGAGGGACAAATGAACACTGAAGCTTTCTTT.

Turning to this clonotype: The library was prepared for alpha chains; this beta chain is a stray read, so its frequency means little. The genes are TRBV20-1 and TRBJ1-2, with unresolved D. CDR3 size: 11 residues. V was clipped by 5 bases and J by 7 bases, with 11 bases between them. The germline V gene encodes CDR1 DFQATT and CDR2 SNEGSKA (reference sequence). CDR3 sequence reads: CSASSYSGYTF. Here the CDR3 DNA reads TGCAGTGCTTCATCCTACTCTGGCTACACCTTC.

Notes on this clonotype: This beta chain lies outside the target of a library built for alpha chains; its clone size means little. CDR3 sequence reads: CASSSYGATNEKLFF. CDR3 DNA sequence: TGTGCCAGCAGTTCCTACGGAGCAACTAATGAAAAACTGTTTTTT. This chain uses TRBV27 with TRBJ1-4, with D hard to call. CDR3 length equals 15 residues. V lost 4 bases and J lost 0, with 9 bases in between. CDR1 is MNHEY, CDR2 SMNVEV, per germline (reference sequence). Supplemented by reference TRBV27 and TRBJ1-4, the full variable domain reads EAQVTQNPRYLITVTGKKLTVTCSQNMNHEYMSWYRQDPGLGLRQIYYSMNVEVTDKGDVPEGYKVSRKEKRNFPLILESPSPNQTSLYFCASSSYGATNEKLFFGSGTQLSVL.

Only a few counts were recorded for this clonotype. For a library built for alpha chains, this beta chain is a stray read; little rests on its size. The chain employs TRBV6-2 or TRBV6-3 and TRBJ2-7; 10 positions agree with TRBD2. V lost 4 bases and J lost 4; bases outside the gene matches: 7. CDR1 is MNHEY and CDR2 is SVGEGT in the germline V gene. This CDR3 contains 15 residues. This chain's CDR3 is CASSSTLTSGYEQYF. The DNA of the CDR3 is TGTGCCAGCAGTTCTACTCTGACTAGCGGGTACGAGCAGTACTTC.

About this clonotype itself: This beta chain slipped into a library made for alpha chains as a stray read, so its size is not meaningful. The rearrangement uses TRBV6-6 and TRBJ2-1; 14 bases fit TRBD2. The CDR3 extends over 13 amino acids. The V segment lost 6 bases and the J segment 10 bases; nucleotides outside the gene matches: 2. Germline V gives CDR1 MNHNY, CDR2 SVGAGI (reference sequence). The CDR3 here is CASSWTSGGEQFF. The CDR3 nucleotides read TGTGCCAGCAGCTGGACTAGCGGGGGGGAGCAGTTCTTC.

This clonotype was seen once. This beta chain slipped into a library made for alpha chains as a stray read, so its size is not meaningful. The chain uses TRBV20-1 and TRBJ2-1, with 8 positions matching TRBD2. The V segment lost 1 base and the J segment 3 bases; nucleotides outside the gene matches: 2. The CDR3 totals 14 residues. Germline V gene lookup returns CDR1 DFQATT and CDR2 SNEGSKA (reference sequence). CDR3: CSARAGGDYNEQFF. The DNA of the CDR3 is TGCAGTGCTAGAGCGGGGGGGGACTACAATGAGCAGTTCTTC.

Comments on this clonotype: In a library made to pick up alpha chains, this beta chain is a stray read with a size that means little. The gene calls are TRBV4-1 and TRBJ1-1, with D perhaps matching TRBD1 (5 bases). This CDR3 region has 12 residues. Per the germline V gene, CDR1 is MGHRA and CDR2 is YSYEKL. Trimming took off 1 base at V and 9 bases at J, with 9 bases between the two ends. This CDR3 reads CASSQVKGQAFF. The DNA for the CDR3 is TGCGCCAGCAGCCAAGTTAAGGGGCAAGCTTTCTTT.

This clonotype was counted once. In a library made to pick up alpha chains, this beta chain is a stray read with a size that means little. The chain carries TRBV6-2 or TRBV6-3 and TRBJ2-1; D possibly matches TRBD1 or TRBD2 (5 bases each). The CDR3 length is 13 residues. Trimming cost V 6 bases and J 4 bases, with 10 bases left between them. Germline CDR1 is MNHEY and CDR2 is SVGEGT. The CDR3 here is CASSVEGYNEQFF. The CDR3 DNA reads TGTGCCAGCAGCGTTGAGGGGTACAATGAGCAGTTCTTC.

Comments on this clonotype: This beta chain appears as a stray read in a library generated for alpha chains; its size is not informative. This chain joins TRBV28 and TRBJ2-3; D is uncertain. The CDR3 totals 14 residues. Germline loops: CDR1 MDHEN, CDR2 SYDVKM. V gave up 4 bases and J gave up 1 base, with 9 bases separating them. The CDR3 DNA follows: TGTGCCAGCAGTTCCTTGTCGGGCACAGATACGCAGTATTTT. Amino acids: CASSSLSGTDTQYF.